This entry concerns a single TCR beta chain. The antigen is undetermined. Other DNA sequences of this sample code for an identical CDR3. This sample was included in a study of tumour-infiltrating T cells in Burkitt lymphoma. About the study: Patients covered every epidemiological subtype of Burkitt lymphoma.

Whole-study results and caveats: Many Burkitt lymphoma patients shared several public clonotypes.

Only in-frame clones appear in the TCRdb table, and some are missing; sequencing was by immunoSEQ multiplex PCR. The sample records more than 45,000 clones, 30% to 40% being singletons. Trimming removed 8 bases at V and 5 bases at J, with 18 bases between. Germline lookup yields CDR1 SGHTA and CDR2 FQGNSA. The CDR3 totals 14 residues. This TCR was sampled from a human donor with Burkitt lymphoma. Sequences were obtained from tumor tissue. J is TRBJ2-5 and V is TRBV7-2; D possibly corresponds to TRBD1 (5 bases). CDR3 amino acids: CASGELGLVETQYF. The CDR3 bases are TGTGCCAGCGGGGAACTGGGGCTCGTGGAGACCCAGTACTTC.